This entry concerns a single T cell receptor (beta chain). The data stem from a study of cytomegalovirus exposure and HLA in healthy donors. The study ran its PCR with 60 Vbeta and 13 Jbeta primers. TCRdb keeps only in-frame clones here, not all; method: immunoSEQ multiplex PCR. The sample includes some 150,000 clones, over 75% of them seen just once. Germline loops: CDR1 SGHDT, CDR2 YYEEEE. The CDR3 consists of 18 residues. V was clipped by 3 bases and J by 2 bases; unmatched bases: 9. The sequencing input was PBMCs. This receptor was taken from a woman under 40 in good health and CMV-seronegative. The gene calls are TRBV5-6 and TRBJ2-7, with 15 bases that match TRBD2. CDR3 in amino acids: CASSSTGLAGGSPYEQYF. CDR3 nucleotides: TGTGCCAGCAGCTCGACGGGACTAGCGGGGGGAAGTCCCTACGAGCAGTACTTC.